One sample yielded the 25 T cell receptor beta chains listed below, sequenced in a study of T cells after yellow fever vaccination. TCRdb redid the calling of the 5' RACE reads with MiXCR, one entry per CDR3 protein. The table lists some 340,000 distinct CDR3 sequences, over 4% of them singletons. The input for sequencing was PBMCs, taken 5 days after the yellow fever booster vaccination. The receptors shown here come from a man aged 18 to 29 who received the YFV17D yellow fever vaccine.

This clonotype was picked up many times. The chain combines TRBV15 with TRBJ2-3; D unresolved. Germline loops: CDR1 LNHNV, CDR2 YYDKDF (reference sequence). The length of the CDR3 is 14 residues. V was pared by 2 bases and J by 5 bases, with 11 bases between. The CDR3, as DNA: TGTGCCACCAGCAGATCGATGGCGAGAGATACGCAGTATTTT. The encoded protein is CATSRSMARDTQYF.

J is TRBJ2-7 and V is TRBV28; 8 bases match TRBD2. V trimming: 9 bases; J trimming: 3 bases; junction bases outside the gene matches: 13. From germline, CDR1 is MDHEN and CDR2 SYDVKM. CDR3 length: 15 amino acids. CDR3 DNA sequence: TGTGCCAGTGCCTCCCTCGGGGGGGGGCTCTACGAGCAGTACGTC. Translating it yields CASASLGGGLYEQYV.

This clonotype was seen only a few times. This chain links TRBV4-3 with TRBJ1-6; D is undetermined. From germline, CDR1 is LGHNA and CDR2 YSLEER. The CDR3 has 17 amino acids. Deletions cut 0 bases from V and 7 bases from J, with 16 bases between. In nucleotides, the CDR3 is TGCGCCAGCAGCCAAGATATCCCCGGCGGAACGAATTCACCCCTCCACTTT. Protein product: CASSQDIPGGTNSPLHF.

The chain joins TRBV4-1 to TRBJ2-7; D may be TRBD2 (6 bases). Germline V CDR1 and CDR2: MGHRA, YSYEKL. V was pared by 2 bases and J by 3 bases, with 14 bases between. The CDR3 length is 15 residues. CDR3 sequence: CASSQIGGDFYEQYF. Written as DNA, the CDR3 is TGCGCCAGCAGCCAAATTGGAGGGGATTTCTACGAGCAGTACTTC.

Many counts were recorded for this clonotype. V gene TRBV4-3 combines with J gene TRBJ1-1; 9 bases match TRBD1. CDR1 is LGHNA, CDR2 YSLEER, per germline. The CDR3 contains 15 residues. With V trimmed by 3 bases and J by 0 bases, 2 bases remained unmatched. This CDR3 reads CASSQDRGVNTEAFF. The CDR3 nucleotides read TGCGCCAGCAGCCAGGACAGGGGCGTGAACACTGAAGCTTTCTTT.

This clonotype was seen at least ten times. The chain links TRBV9 to TRBJ1-3; D is unclear. The V end lost 3 bases, the J end lost 3 bases, and 13 bases lay between the germline ends. The CDR3 has 15 residues. From germline, CDR1 is SGDLS and CDR2 YYNGEE. The CDR3 DNA reads TGTGCCAGCAGCGCCTTTGACGGATTTGGAAACACCATATATTTT. As protein: CASSAFDGFGNTIYF.

This clonotype was counted ten times or more. The V call is TRBV10-2, the J call TRBJ2-4; 8 nucleotides match TRBD1. There are 13 residues in the CDR3. Germline values: CDR1 WSHSY, CDR2 SAAADI. Trimming at V came to 3 bases and at J to 7 bases, leaving 2 bases not matched to a gene. The CDR3 DNA reads as TGCGCCAGCAGTGAATCAGGGGGCAACATTCAGTACTTC. As protein: CASSESGGNIQYF.

V and J are TRBV5-5 and TRBJ2-7, with a weak D call TRBD2 (7 bases). This CDR3 contains 15 residues. Germline V lookup: CDR1 SGHKS, CDR2 YYEKEE (reference sequence). The V end lost 4 bases, the J end lost 9 bases, and 23 bases lay between the germline ends. The CDR3 protein is CASSPLGGPARGQYV. CDR3 DNA sequence: TGTGCCAGCAGCCCCCTGGGGGGGCCGGCTCGCGGGCAGTACGTC.

The rearrangement joins TRBV7-2 to TRBJ2-1, with D unclear. Germline CDR1 is SGHTA and CDR2 is FQGNSA. The CDR3 runs to 13 residues. V shed 4 bases and J shed 12 bases, with 16 bases lying between them. CDR3 loop: CASSSLNSIVQFF. CDR3 DNA: TGTGCCAGCAGCTCTTTGAATTCGATCGTGCAGTTCTTC.

This clonotype was seen many times. The J gene is TRBJ2-2, the V gene TRBV6-5; 9 nucleotides align to TRBD1. The J segment lost 6 bases and the V segment lost 7 bases, leaving 6 bases of the junction unmatched. Per the germline V gene, CDR1 is MNHEY and CDR2 is SVGAGI. The CDR3 totals 14 residues. CDR3 loop: CASKHRTGAGELFF. Written as DNA, the CDR3 is TGTGCCAGCAAACACAGGACAGGGGCCGGGGAGCTGTTTTTT.

This clonotype came up many times. The chain couples TRBV7-2 to TRBJ2-3; TRBD1 is a possible D gene (5 bases). The CDR3 runs to 14 residues. CDR1 and CDR2 from the germline V gene are SGHTA and FQGNSA. The V end was cut by 1 base, the J end by 10 bases, with 15 bases between. DNA for the CDR3: TGTGCCAGCAGCTTAGTGGTACAGGAGAGAGCGCAGTATTTT. Translated, it gives CASSLVVQERAQYF.

This clonotype was counted at least ten times. The CDR3 DNA reads TGCAGTGCTAGCTCTGGAGGGGACACTGAAGCTTTCTTT. Its protein is CSASSGGDTEAFF. The chain combines TRBV20-1 with TRBJ1-1; maybe TRBD1 (5 bases). The CDR3 totals 13 residues. V was pared by 3 bases and J by 3 bases, with 11 bases between. Looked up from germline, CDR1 is DFQATT and CDR2 is SNEGSKA (reference sequence).

This clonotype was picked up many times. The chain combines TRBV20-1 with TRBJ2-5; TRBD2 matches at 7 bases. J was trimmed by 5 bases and V by 3 bases; bases with no gene match: 0. This CDR3 has 11 residues. From germline, CDR1 is DFQATT and CDR2 SNEGSKA (reference sequence). The CDR3 loop reads CSASSGETQYF. CDR3 bases: TGCAGTGCTAGTAGCGGGGAGACCCAGTACTTC.

In its sample, this clonotype was seen a few times. The CDR3 here is CASIERAHGEQFF. CDR3 nucleotide sequence: TGTGCCAGCATCGAGCGGGCCCACGGCGAGCAGTTCTTC. This rearrangement joins TRBV2 to TRBJ2-1; tentatively, D is TRBD2 (6 bases). Germline CDR1 and CDR2: SNHLY and FYNNEI. Trimming stripped 7 bases from V and 10 bases from J, with 17 bases between. This CDR3 spans 13 amino acids.

This chain links TRBV4-1 with TRBJ2-7; tentatively, D is TRBD1 (6 bases). The V gene lost 1 base and the J gene lost 4 bases, with 14 bases spanning the gap. Germline V lookup: CDR1 MGHRA, CDR2 YSYEKL. The CDR3 length is 15 residues. CDR3 in amino acids: CASSQAPGVSYEQYF. The CDR3 bases are TGCGCCAGCAGCCAAGCCCCAGGGGTGTCGTACGAGCAGTACTTC.

This clonotype has ten or more counts. The J gene is TRBJ1-6, the V gene TRBV27, with 7 bases identical to TRBD1. The CDR3 sequence is 12 residues long. V shed 8 bases and J 7 bases; nucleotides not matched to a gene: 2. The V gene's germline CDR1 is MNHEY and CDR2 SMNVEV (reference sequence). The CDR3 nucleotides are TGTGCCAGCGCGGACAGGAATTCACCCCTCCACTTT. Protein: CASADRNSPLHF.

This chain links TRBV30 with TRBJ2-1; perhaps TRBD2 as D (6 bases). V dropped 1 base and J dropped 0 bases, with 13 bases sitting between them. Germline loops: CDR1 GTSNPN, CDR2 SVGIG (reference sequence). This CDR3 contains 16 residues. CDR3 amino acids: CAWSGLVGLSYNEQFF. In DNA form, the CDR3 reads TGTGCCTGGAGTGGTTTAGTGGGACTCTCCTACAATGAGCAGTTCTTC.

This chain links TRBV5-1 with TRBJ2-7; no firm D call. Trimming pared 3 bases from V and 3 bases from J, leaving 10 bases between. The CDR3 is made up of 13 amino acids. Germline CDR1 SGHRS, CDR2 YFSETQ. The DNA for the CDR3 is TGCGCCAGCAGCTCAGCCCCGGGCTACGAGCAGTACTTC. Translated, it gives CASSSAPGYEQYF.

The chain uses TRBV7-3 and TRBJ2-1, with D perhaps TRBD2 (6 bases). V was pared by 1 base and J by 10 bases, with 14 bases between. Germline assignment: CDR1 SGHTA and CDR2 FQGTGA. This CDR3 is built from 14 residues. The CDR3 DNA sequence: TGTGCCAGCAGCTTAATGGGCCGTCGGGAGGAGCAGTTCTTC. It codes for CASSLMGRREEQFF.

This clonotype has only a few counts. This chain uses TRBV7-9 with TRBJ2-2; tentatively, D is TRBD2 (7 bases). CDR1 is SEHNR and CDR2 is FQNEAQ in the germline V gene (reference sequence). Trimming removed 3 bases at V and 0 bases at J, with 17 bases between. The CDR3 is made up of 18 amino acids. CDR3 nucleotides: TGTGCCAGCAGCTTGTATCGGGGGGCCCTTACGAACACCGGGGAGCTGTTTTTT. Amino acids: CASSLYRGALTNTGELFF.

This clonotype occurred many times. This rearrangement joins TRBV7-2 to TRBJ2-3; D not certain. The CDR3 has 17 amino acids. Germline-derived CDR1 and CDR2 are SGHTA and FQGNSA. V lost 2 bases and J 0 bases, leaving 15 bases between the germline ends. CDR3 DNA: TGTGCCAGCAGCTTAAGTAACGGTTTCGCTAGCACAGATACGCAGTATTTT. Translating gives CASSLSNGFASTDTQYF.

The CDR3 protein is CASSWTLSYEQYF. CDR3 sequence (DNA): TGTGCCAGCAGTTGGACATTGTCCTACGAGCAGTACTTC. The genes are TRBV6-5 and TRBJ2-7; tentatively, D is TRBD1 (5 bases). Germline V gives CDR1 MNHEY, CDR2 SVGAGI. V shed 4 bases and J shed 1 base, with 8 bases lying between them. This CDR3 comprises 13 residues.

This clonotype was counted many times. The V call is TRBV5-1, the J call TRBJ2-2, with D possibly being TRBD1 (5 bases). The V gene's germline CDR1 is SGHRS and CDR2 YFSETQ. V was cut by 0 bases and J by 2 bases, with 14 bases left in between. The CDR3 loop spans 17 amino acids. Here the CDR3 reads CASSLAMKGRNTGELFF. Here the CDR3 DNA reads TGCGCCAGCAGCTTGGCCATGAAGGGGCGAAACACCGGGGAGCTGTTTTTT.

The chain joins TRBV4-2 to TRBJ1-6; D unresolved. This CDR3 contains 15 residues. Per the germline V gene, CDR1 is LGHNA and CDR2 is YNFKEQ. V lost 0 bases and J 10 bases, leaving 13 bases between the germline ends. DNA for the CDR3: TGTGCCAGCAGCCAAGAATATCTTAGTGTGTCACCCCTCCACTTT. It is translated as CASSQEYLSVSPLHF.

This chain links TRBV9 with TRBJ2-3; 7 nucleotides line up with TRBD2. J gave up 6 bases and V 4 bases, and 11 bases lay outside the gene matches. The germline V gene encodes CDR1 SGDLS and CDR2 YYNGEE. This CDR3 contains 15 residues. This chain's CDR3 is CASSPWRTRSDTQYF. For the CDR3, the DNA is TGTGCCAGCAGCCCTTGGCGGACTAGGTCGGATACGCAGTATTTT.